The 9 T cell receptor beta chains given below trace back to one sample, sequenced in a study of T cell clonality in common variable immunodeficiency. Libraries were prepared by immunoSEQ multiplex PCR; TCRdb keeps only in-frame clonotypes and omits some of them. This repertoire lists about 40,000 clones without singletons; approximately 4% sits in the top ten. The source material was peripheral blood mononuclear cells. These receptors all stem from a person aged 18-70 years in good health.

This clone occurred many times. The read gets to within 3 residues of the CDR3 end, and the germline J gene fills in the rest. The chain combines TRBV18 with TRBJ2-7; D is unclear. Germline lookup yields CDR1 KGHSH and CDR2 LQKENI. The CDR3 has 14 residues. V was shortened by 0 bases and J by 2 bases, with 8 bases between the two germline ends. The covered CDR3 bases are TGTGCCAGCTCACCACCGGCCAGAGCCTACGAG. It encodes CASSPPARAYE. Given in full, the CDR3 is CASSPPARAYEQYF.

This clone was seen a few times. The missing CDR3 end, 3 residues past where the read stops, is filled in from the germline J gene. This chain connects TRBV5-1 to TRBJ2-2; the D is unclear. CDR3 length equals 14 residues. The germline V and J ends were trimmed by 6 bases and 3 bases, with 12 bases remaining between them. The germline V gene has CDR1 SGHRS and CDR2 YFSETQ. Incomplete CDR3 DNA: TGCGCCAGCAACTCCCCCCCCGACACCGGGGAG. Its protein product is CASNSPPDTGE. In full, the CDR3 is CASNSPPDTGELFF.

As regards this clone: The sample contains more than one DNA sequence encoding this CDR3. The part of the CDR3 DNA that was read is TGCAGTGCTAGTCGACAGGGGGTTGGA. Its translation is CSASRQGVG. In full, the CDR3 is CSASRQGVGYTF. The chain couples TRBV20-1 to TRBJ1-2; TRBD1 aligns across 9 bases. With the read ending 3 residues before the CDR3 end, the germline J gene is used to fill in that end. Germline loops: CDR1 DFQATT, CDR2 SNEGSKA (reference sequence). The CDR3 has 12 residues.

A word on this clone: Read data end 3 residues before the CDR3 end; the end is taken from the germline J gene. The rearrangement uses TRBV7-6 and TRBJ2-7, with D possibly matching TRBD1 (6 bases). The V and J ends lost 4 bases and 5 bases respectively, with 18 bases between them. CDR3 size: 15 residues. The germline gives CDR1 SGHVS, CDR2 FNYEAQ. The sequenced CDR3 bases are TGTGCCAGCAGCTCCGATGGGGGCAGGGCCGACGAG. Translating it yields CASSSDGGRADE. The whole CDR3 protein reads CASSSDGGRADEQYF. Full variable domain (outside the CDR3, taken from reference TRBV7-6 and TRBJ2-7): GAGVSQSPRYKVTKRGQDVALRCDPISGHVSLYWYRQALGQGPEFLTYFNYEAQQDKSGLPNDRFSAERPEGSISTLTIQRTEQRDSAMYRCASSSDGGRADEQYFGPGTRLTVT.

CDR3 DNA (partial): TGTGCCAGCAGACCCTCCCAGGGTTTCTATGGT. Protein sequence: CASRPSQGFYG. The entire CDR3 sequence reads CASRPSQGFYGQYF. The chain recombines TRBV7-9 with TRBJ2-4; maybe TRBD1 (5 bases). The missing CDR3 end, 3 residues past where the read stops, is filled in from the germline J gene. Looked up from germline, CDR1 is SEHNR and CDR2 is FQNEAQ (reference sequence). The CDR3 length is 14 residues.

This clone appeared many times. The read ends 3 residues shy of where the CDR3 ends; the end is completed using the germline J gene. The J gene is TRBJ1-2, the V gene TRBV20-1; D might be TRBD1 (6 bases). This CDR3 contains 14 residues. Germline values: CDR1 DFQATT, CDR2 SNEGSKA (reference sequence). The CDR3 DNA, read in part, is TGCAGTGCTAGACCGGAGAGGACAGAGAAAGGC. This translates into CSARPERTEKG. The complete CDR3 protein is CSARPERTEKGYTF.

On this clone: The read gets to within 3 residues of the CDR3 end, and the germline J gene fills in the rest. This rearrangement joins TRBV7-9 to TRBJ1-1, with TRBD1 as a possible D gene (6 bases). CDR1 is SEHNR, CDR2 FQNEAQ, per germline (reference sequence). This CDR3 region has 15 residues. Trimming took off 5 bases at V and 2 bases at J, with 15 bases between the two ends. The CDR3 bases that were read are TGTGCCAGCAGCCTAGAGGGGGGGACTAACACTGAA. Its protein is CASSLEGGTNTE. The entire CDR3 protein is CASSLEGGTNTEAFF. Variable domain in full (rest from reference TRBV7-9 and TRBJ1-1): DTGVSQNPRHKITKRGQNVTFRCDPISEHNRLYWYRQTLGQGPEFLTYFQNEAQLEKSRLLSDRFSAERPKGSFSTLEIQRTEQGDSAMYLCASSLEGGTNTEAFFGQGTRLTVV.

This clone turned up a few times. The DNA ends 3 residues before the CDR3 does, and the rest of the CDR3 is filled in from the germline J gene. The gene calls are TRBV5-1 and TRBJ1-2; possible D gene TRBD1, 5 bases. The ends were cut back, 1 base at V and 5 bases at J, with 6 bases in the middle. Per the germline V gene, CDR1 is SGHRS and CDR2 is YFSETQ. The CDR3 sequence is 12 residues long. The part of the CDR3 DNA that was read is TGCGCCAGCAGCTTGACAGGTTATGGC. Its protein is CASSLTGYG. The entire CDR3 reads CASSLTGYGYTF.

This clone appeared many times. The read ends 3 residues shy of where the CDR3 ends; the end is completed using the germline J gene. V and J are TRBV20-1 and TRBJ1-2; 9 nucleotides align to TRBD1. After removal of 1 base from V and 2 bases from J, the junction contained 2 bases not matched to a gene. CDR3 length: 14 amino acids. Germline V gene lookup returns CDR1 DFQATT and CDR2 SNEGSKA (reference sequence). The CDR3 here is CSARGGTGNYGYTF. The covered CDR3 bases are TGCAGTGCTAGAGGGGGGACAGGGAACTATGGC.